The 27 T cell receptor beta chains reported below all come from one sample, sequenced in a study of cytomegalovirus exposure and HLA in healthy donors. PCR was performed using 60 Vbeta and 13 Jbeta primers. The assay was immunoSEQ multiplex PCR, and TCRdb's table has in-frame clones only and misses some. The table lists under 200,000 clones, around three quarters of them singletons. The sample consisted of PBMCs. The receptors were sampled from a woman aged 45-65 years in good health and CMV-seronegative.

The chain employs TRBV9 and TRBJ2-1; 11 bases map to TRBD2. Germline V gives CDR1 SGDLS, CDR2 YYNGEE. This CDR3 is built from 16 residues. Trimming at V came to 2 bases and at J to 6 bases, leaving 7 bases not matched to a gene. CDR3 region: CASSVWSSGRVNEQFF. The DNA for the CDR3 is TGTGCCAGCAGCGTTTGGAGTAGCGGGAGGGTCAATGAGCAGTTCTTC.

J is TRBJ2-5 and V is TRBV7-9; TRBD2 matches 9 bases. The CDR3 is made up of 15 amino acids. V dropped 5 bases and J dropped 4; count of bases not matched to a gene: 8. Per the germline V gene, CDR1 is SEHNR and CDR2 is FQNEAQ (reference sequence). The CDR3 spells CASSPRTSVRETQYF. In nucleotides, the CDR3 is TGTGCCAGCAGCCCCAGGACTAGCGTGCGAGAGACCCAGTACTTC.

This clone has a single count. The chain joins TRBV5-1 to TRBJ1-4, with 7 bases identical to TRBD1. The V and J ends lost 3 bases and 5 bases, in that order; junction bases with no gene match: 7. From germline, CDR1 is SGHRS and CDR2 YFSETQ. The CDR3 is made up of 15 amino acids. The CDR3 is CASSWILGGNEKLFF. As DNA, the CDR3 is TGCGCCAGCAGCTGGATTCTAGGGGGCAATGAAAAACTGTTTTTT.

This sequence joins TRBV6-5 and TRBJ2-1; possibly TRBD2 for D (6 bases). Per germline, CDR1 MNHEY and CDR2 SVGAGI. V was pared by 0 bases and J by 7 bases, with 10 bases between. The CDR3 sequence is 14 residues long. The CDR3 coding sequence is TGTGCCAGCAGTTACTCAGGAGGGAGGAATGAGCAGTTCTTC. This translates into CASSYSGGRNEQFF.

CDR3 loop: CASSQEWGGARDTQYF. CDR3 in DNA: TGCGCCAGCAGCCAAGAATGGGGGGGGGCCAGAGATACGCAGTATTTT. The genes are TRBV4-1 and TRBJ2-3; possible D gene TRBD2, 7 bases. V lost 0 bases, J lost 5 bases, and 15 bases lay in between. The CDR3 is 16 amino acids. Germline V gene sequence: CDR1 MGHRA, CDR2 YSYEKL.

This chain links TRBV19 with TRBJ1-4; 7 bases line up with TRBD1. Germline V gene data show CDR1 as LNHDA and CDR2 as SQIVND (reference sequence). V dropped 7 bases and J dropped 4; count of bases not matched to a gene: 6. The CDR3 is made up of 14 amino acids. The CDR3 sequence: CASKPGQNNEKLFF. CDR3 nucleotide sequence: TGTGCCAGTAAACCGGGACAGAATAATGAAAAACTGTTTTTT.

CDR3 loop: CSAAEGLRNTIYF. The CDR3 DNA follows: TGCAGCGCCGCGGAGGGGCTGAGAAACACCATATATTTT. The chain is built from TRBV29-1 and TRBJ1-3, with D perhaps matching TRBD1 (5 bases). Trimming cost V 7 bases and J 5 bases, with 15 bases left between them. The germline gives CDR1 SQVTM, CDR2 ANQGSEA. This CDR3 has 13 residues.

J is TRBJ1-5 and V is TRBV2, with 7 bases identical to TRBD1. The V gene's germline CDR1 is SNHLY and CDR2 FYNNEI. Unmatched junction bases numbered 8, after V lost 5 bases and J lost 7 bases. There are 14 residues in the CDR3. CDR3 sequence reads: CASSKGQVSQPQHF. The CDR3 DNA reads TGTGCCAGCAGTAAAGGACAGGTATCCCAGCCCCAGCATTTT.

This chain joins TRBV9 and TRBJ1-1; TRBD1 aligns across 12 bases. V lost 0 bases, J lost 5 bases, and 2 bases stayed unmatched. The CDR3 extends over 15 amino acids. From germline, CDR1 is SGDLS and CDR2 YYNGEE. The DNA of the CDR3 is TGTGCCAGCAGCGTAGAGGGACAGGGGGCAACTGAAGCTTTCTTT. This gives the protein CASSVEGQGATEAFF.

This rearrangement joins TRBV6-6 to TRBJ1-6; TRBD1 aligns across 8 bases. The CDR3 runs to 13 residues. Germline assignment: CDR1 MNHNY and CDR2 SVGAGI (reference sequence). The trim removed 5 bases at V and 10 bases at J, leaving 4 bases unmatched. The CDR3 region has the DNA TGTGCCAGCAGTGGACAGGGTGGCTCACCCCTCCACTTT. Residues: CASSGQGGSPLHF.

This chain uses TRBV29-1 with TRBJ2-7; 7 bases map to TRBD2. V trimming: 4 bases; J trimming: 6 bases; junction bases outside the gene matches: 9. This CDR3 is built from 13 residues. Germline V CDR1 and CDR2: SQVTM, ANQGSEA. The CDR3 spells CSVGGGSGSEQYF. CDR3 in DNA: TGCAGCGTTGGGGGGGGGAGTGGAAGCGAGCAGTACTTC.

The CDR3 nucleotides read TGCGCCAGCAGCTGGGGGACTAGCGGGGGGGCGGGGAATGAGCAGTTCTTC. This gives the protein CASSWGTSGGAGNEQFF. The chain carries TRBV5-1 and TRBJ2-1; TRBD2 aligns across 16 bases. The length of the CDR3 is 17 residues. In germline, CDR1 is SGHRS, CDR2 YFSETQ. The junction had 7 bases not matched to a gene; V was cut back by 3 bases and J by 7 bases. The variable domain in full, with the rest retrieved from reference TRBV5-1 and TRBJ2-1, is KAGVTQTPRYLIKTRGQQVTLSCSPISGHRSVSWYQQTPGQGLQFLFEYFSETQRNKGNFPGRFSGRQFSNSRSEMNVSTLELGDSALYLCASSWGTSGGAGNEQFFGPGTRLTVL.

The rearrangement uses TRBV5-6 and TRBJ2-1; the D gene is possibly TRBD2 (6 bases). The length of the CDR3 is 15 residues. Trimming left V 7 bases short and J 3 bases short, with 17 bases between. The germline gives CDR1 SGHDT, CDR2 YYEEEE. This chain's CDR3 is CASRWTTLRYNEQFF. The CDR3 DNA follows: TGTGCCAGCCGATGGACTACCTTACGCTACAATGAGCAGTTCTTC.

The CDR3 loop is CASTPPGLKREQYF. The CDR3 coding sequence is TGTGCCAGCACCCCCCCGGGACTAAAACGGGAGCAGTACTTC. The chain employs TRBV6-6 and TRBJ2-7, with 7 bases aligning to TRBD2. CDR3 length: 14 amino acids. Trimming cost V 7 bases and J 7 bases; bases outside gene matches: 13. Germline V CDR1 and CDR2: MNHNY, SVGAGI (reference sequence).

In its sample, this clone was seen a few times. The chain employs TRBV6-5 and TRBJ1-2, with a weak D call TRBD1 (5 bases). The V and J ends lost 2 bases and 6 bases respectively, with 19 bases between them. Germline CDR1 MNHEY, CDR2 SVGAGI. This CDR3 has 16 amino acids. The chain's CDR3 is CASSYRGSRKSNGYTF. In DNA form, the CDR3 reads TGTGCCAGCAGTTACCGGGGGTCTAGGAAGTCTAATGGCTACACCTTC.

V and J are TRBV4-2 and TRBJ1-5; 9 bases align to TRBD1. The V gene end was trimmed by 0 bases and the J gene end by 3 bases; junction bases not matched to a gene: 3. The CDR3 is 16 amino acids. From germline, CDR1 is LGHNA and CDR2 YNFKEQ. The CDR3 here is CASSQERTGDNQPQHF. The CDR3 DNA sequence: TGTGCCAGCAGCCAAGAGCGGACAGGGGACAATCAGCCCCAGCATTTT.

The chain recombines TRBV21-1 with TRBJ1-5; TRBD1 was called by the table and not checked on the DNA. TRBV21-1 represents a pseudogene. There are 16 residues in the CDR3. The CDR3 nucleotides are TGTGCCAGCAGCAAAGTGGAAGGGGATAGCAATCAGCCCCAGCATTTT. As protein: CASSKVEGDSNQPQHF.

The rearrangement links TRBV19 to TRBJ2-5; 8 bases align to TRBD2. The end of the DNA fits TRBJ2-7 better, so the J call may be wrong. Germline CDR1 reads LNHDA; CDR2 reads SQIVND (reference sequence). The CDR3 totals 16 residues. CDR3 region: CASSRLQSGGAHEQYF. DNA of the CDR3: TGTGCCAGTAGTAGGCTCCAGAGCGGGGGAGCCCACGAGCAGTACTTC.

The V gene is TRBV5-1, the J gene TRBJ2-3, with TRBD2 matching over 11 bases. This CDR3 has 16 residues. V dropped 2 bases and J dropped 2; count of bases not matched to a gene: 4. Germline CDR1 and CDR2: SGHRS and YFSETQ. The CDR3 sequence: CASSLMTSGVTDTQYF. The CDR3 DNA is TGCGCCAGCAGCTTAATGACTAGCGGGGTCACAGATACGCAGTATTTT.

On this clone itself: Distinct nucleotide sequences in the sample also encode this CDR3. The chain has TRBV19 and TRBJ1-6, with 7 positions matching TRBD1. Germline trimming cut 5 bases from V and 6 bases from J; bases unmatched to any gene: 7. Germline-derived CDR1 and CDR2 are LNHDA and SQIVND (reference sequence). The CDR3 is 15 amino acids. The CDR3 sequence is CASSVGTEVNSPLHF. CDR3 nucleotide sequence: TGTGCCAGTAGTGTCGGGACAGAGGTTAATTCACCCCTCCACTTT.

The chain employs TRBV9 and TRBJ2-5, with D possibly being TRBD1 (6 bases). Matching the DNA end better, TRBJ2-7 makes the J call doubtful. The germline CDR1 and CDR2 sequences are SGDLS and YYNGEE. The length of the CDR3 is 14 residues. For the CDR3, the DNA is TGTGCCAGCAGCGTATCACCGGGACATCACGAGCAGTACTTC. Amino acids: CASSVSPGHHEQYF.

This chain connects TRBV7-2 to TRBJ2-5; 8 bases map to TRBD1. TRBJ2-7 explains the end of the DNA better; the J call may be wrong. Germline V gives CDR1 SGHTA, CDR2 FQGNSA. The CDR3 extends over 13 amino acids. The CDR3 here is CAVKGQGVYEQYF. Written as DNA, the CDR3 is TGTGCCGTCAAAGGACAGGGCGTCTACGAGCAGTACTTC.

V is TRBV30 and J is TRBJ1-5; D gene unclear. The CDR3 is 14 amino acids. Germline-derived CDR1 and CDR2 are GTSNPN and SVGIG (reference sequence). Trimming removed 0 bases from V and 1 base from J, with 7 bases in between. CDR3 nucleotides: TGTGCCTGGAGTGTACTTTCAAGCAATCAGCCCCAGCATTTT. This encodes CAWSVLSSNQPQHF.

The J gene is TRBJ1-5, the V gene TRBV15; 8 bases are a match to TRBD1. The junction had 6 bases not matched to a gene; V was cut back by 2 bases and J by 6 bases. The CDR3 is 15 residues long. Germline V gene data show CDR1 as LNHNV and CDR2 as YYDKDF (reference sequence). The CDR3, as DNA: TGTGCCACCAGCAGACCGGGACAGGTCAGTCAGCCCCAGCATTTT. Its translation is CATSRPGQVSQPQHF.

V usage is TRBV7-9 and J usage is TRBJ2-2; D is possibly TRBD1 (6 bases). Germline V gives CDR1 SEHNR, CDR2 FQNEAQ (reference sequence). The CDR3 covers 15 residues. V lost 7 bases, J lost 1 base, and 13 bases lay in between. CDR3 DNA: TGTGCCAGCACCCCAGGGACAAAGAACACCGGGGAGCTGTTTTTT. It codes for CASTPGTKNTGELFF.

The rearrangement uses TRBV4-3 and TRBJ2-1; 7 bases match TRBD2. Per the germline V gene, CDR1 is LGHNA and CDR2 is YSLEER. The J segment lost 4 bases and the V segment lost 1 base, leaving 7 bases of the junction unmatched. The CDR3 covers 16 residues. CDR3 nucleotide sequence: TGCGCCAGCAGCCAAGGGGAGGGTCGCCCTTACAATGAGCAGTTCTTC. Translation gives CASSQGEGRPYNEQFF.

The V gene is TRBV29-1, the J gene TRBJ2-7; D unresolved. V gave up 4 bases and J gave up 0 bases, with 4 bases separating them. The CDR3 has 11 amino acids. The germline V gene encodes CDR1 SQVTM and CDR2 ANQGSEA. The CDR3: CSVVGSYEQYF. The CDR3 nucleotides read TGCAGCGTTGTCGGCTCCTACGAGCAGTACTTC.